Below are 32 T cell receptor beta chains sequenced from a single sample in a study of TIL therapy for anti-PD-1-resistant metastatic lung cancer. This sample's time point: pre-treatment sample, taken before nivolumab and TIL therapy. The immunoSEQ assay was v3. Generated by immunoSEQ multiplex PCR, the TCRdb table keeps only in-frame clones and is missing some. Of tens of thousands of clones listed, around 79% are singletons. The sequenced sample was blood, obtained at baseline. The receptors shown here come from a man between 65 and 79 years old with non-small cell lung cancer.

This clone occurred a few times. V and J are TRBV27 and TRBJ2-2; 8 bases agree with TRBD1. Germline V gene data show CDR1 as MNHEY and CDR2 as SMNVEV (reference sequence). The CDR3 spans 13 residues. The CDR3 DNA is TGTGGTTGTGGACAGGGGAACACCGGGGAGCTGTTTTTT. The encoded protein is CGCGQGNTGELFF.

The CDR3 protein is CAISEYRSNYGYTF. Written as DNA, the CDR3 is TGTGCCATCAGTGAATATAGGAGTAACTATGGCTACACCTTC. V gene TRBV10-3 combines with J gene TRBJ1-2; D gene uncertain. The V end was cut by 3 bases, the J end by 1 base, with 9 bases between. In germline, CDR1 is ENHRY, CDR2 SYGVKD. This CDR3 region has 14 residues.

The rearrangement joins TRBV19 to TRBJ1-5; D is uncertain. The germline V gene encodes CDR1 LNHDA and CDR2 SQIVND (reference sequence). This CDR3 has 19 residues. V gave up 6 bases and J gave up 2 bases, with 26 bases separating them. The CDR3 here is CASRETWVGSFRGNQPQHF. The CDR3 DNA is TGTGCCAGTAGGGAGACCTGGGTCGGATCATTTAGGGGCAATCAGCCCCAGCATTTT.

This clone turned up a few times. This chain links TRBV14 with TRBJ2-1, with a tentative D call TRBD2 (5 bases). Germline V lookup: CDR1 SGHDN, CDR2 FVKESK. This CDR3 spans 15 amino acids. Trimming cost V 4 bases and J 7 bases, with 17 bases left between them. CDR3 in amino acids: CASSPGGRIVNEQFF. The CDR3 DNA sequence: TGTGCCAGCAGCCCTGGAGGCAGGATTGTTAATGAGCAGTTCTTC.

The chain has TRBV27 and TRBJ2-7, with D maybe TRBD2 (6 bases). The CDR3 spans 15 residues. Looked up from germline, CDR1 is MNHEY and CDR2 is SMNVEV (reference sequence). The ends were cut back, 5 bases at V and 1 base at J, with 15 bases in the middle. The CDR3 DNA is TGTGCCAGCAGTGCCGAGGGACTTTCTTCCTACGAGCAGTACTTC. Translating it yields CASSAEGLSSYEQYF.

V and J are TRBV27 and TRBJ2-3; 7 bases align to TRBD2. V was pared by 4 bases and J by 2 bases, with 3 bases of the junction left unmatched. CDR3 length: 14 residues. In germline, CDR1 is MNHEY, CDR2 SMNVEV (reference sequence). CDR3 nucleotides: TGTGCCAGCAGTTGGGGGGGACCCACAGATACGCAGTATTTT. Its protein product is CASSWGGPTDTQYF.

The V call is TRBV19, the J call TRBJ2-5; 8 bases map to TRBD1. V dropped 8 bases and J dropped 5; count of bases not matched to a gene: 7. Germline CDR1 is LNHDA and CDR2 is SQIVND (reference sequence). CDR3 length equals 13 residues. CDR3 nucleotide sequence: TGTGCCAGTCGCCCAGGGGGCAGGGAGACCCAGTACTTC. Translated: CASRPGGRETQYF.

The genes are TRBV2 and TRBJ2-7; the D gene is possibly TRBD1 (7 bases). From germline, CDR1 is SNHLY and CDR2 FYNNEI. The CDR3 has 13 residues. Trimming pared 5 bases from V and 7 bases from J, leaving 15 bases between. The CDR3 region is CASSLTGEEEQYF. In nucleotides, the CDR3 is TGTGCCAGCAGTCTTACAGGGGAGGAAGAGCAGTACTTC.

CDR3 sequence: CATSRSFDRAEQFF. The CDR3 nucleotides are TGTGCCACCAGCAGATCTTTCGACAGGGCGGAGCAGTTCTTC. The V call is TRBV15, the J call TRBJ2-1; 7 bases line up with TRBD1. V lost 2 bases to trimming and J lost 10 bases; unmatched junction nucleotides: 8. The CDR3 length is 14 residues. CDR1 is LNHNV and CDR2 is YYDKDF in the germline V gene (reference sequence).

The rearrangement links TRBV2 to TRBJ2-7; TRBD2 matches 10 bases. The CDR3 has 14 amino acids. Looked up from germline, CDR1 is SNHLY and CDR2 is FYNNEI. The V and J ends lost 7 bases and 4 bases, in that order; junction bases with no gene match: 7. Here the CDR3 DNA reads TGTGCCAGCATCTCGACTAGCGGGTCTTACGAGCAGTACTTC. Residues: CASISTSGSYEQYF.

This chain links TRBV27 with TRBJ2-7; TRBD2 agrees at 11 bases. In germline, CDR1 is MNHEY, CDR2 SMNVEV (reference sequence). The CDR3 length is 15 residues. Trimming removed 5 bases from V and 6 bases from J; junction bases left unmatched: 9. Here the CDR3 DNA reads TGTGCCAGCAGTCCACCGGGACTAGCGGCTCTCGAGCAGTACTTC. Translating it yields CASSPPGLAALEQYF.

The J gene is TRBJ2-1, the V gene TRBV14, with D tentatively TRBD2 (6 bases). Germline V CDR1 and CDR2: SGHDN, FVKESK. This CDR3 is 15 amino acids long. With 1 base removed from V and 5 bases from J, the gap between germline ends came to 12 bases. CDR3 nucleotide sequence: TGTGCCAGCAGCCAAGGGGAGGTAATCGACAATGAGCAGTTCTTC. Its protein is CASSQGEVIDNEQFF.

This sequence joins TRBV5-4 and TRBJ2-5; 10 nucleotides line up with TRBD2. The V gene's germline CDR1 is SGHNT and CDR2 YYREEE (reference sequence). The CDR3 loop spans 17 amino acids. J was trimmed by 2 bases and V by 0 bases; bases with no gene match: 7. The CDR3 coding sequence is TGTGCCAGCAGCTTGGTTAAGCTAGCGGGAGCTCAAGAGACCCAGTACTTC. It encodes CASSLVKLAGAQETQYF.

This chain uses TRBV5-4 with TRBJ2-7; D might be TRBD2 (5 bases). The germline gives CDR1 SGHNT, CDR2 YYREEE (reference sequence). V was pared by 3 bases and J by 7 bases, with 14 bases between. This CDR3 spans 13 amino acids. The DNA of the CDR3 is TGTGCCAGCAGCTCCCCTACCCGGGGAGAGCAGTACTTC. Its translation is CASSSPTRGEQYF.

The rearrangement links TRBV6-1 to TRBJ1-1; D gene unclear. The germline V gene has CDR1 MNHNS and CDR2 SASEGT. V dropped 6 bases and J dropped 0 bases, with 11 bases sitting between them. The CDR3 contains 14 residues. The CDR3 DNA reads TGTGCCAGCAGGATAGTTGTGATGAACACTGAAGCTTTCTTT. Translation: CASRIVVMNTEAFF.

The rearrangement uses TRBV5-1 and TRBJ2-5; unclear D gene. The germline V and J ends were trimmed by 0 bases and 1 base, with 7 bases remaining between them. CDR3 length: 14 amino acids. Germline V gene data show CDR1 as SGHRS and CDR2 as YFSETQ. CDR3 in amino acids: CASSLEHSQETQYF. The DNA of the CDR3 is TGCGCCAGCAGCTTGGAACATTCCCAAGAGACCCAGTACTTC.

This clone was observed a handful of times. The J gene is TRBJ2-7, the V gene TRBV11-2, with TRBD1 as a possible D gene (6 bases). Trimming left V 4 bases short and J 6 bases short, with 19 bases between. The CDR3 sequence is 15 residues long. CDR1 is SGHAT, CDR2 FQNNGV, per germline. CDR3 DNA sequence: TGTGCCAGCAGCTCCAGACGGGGACAACGGCTCGAGCAGTACTTC. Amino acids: CASSSRRGQRLEQYF.

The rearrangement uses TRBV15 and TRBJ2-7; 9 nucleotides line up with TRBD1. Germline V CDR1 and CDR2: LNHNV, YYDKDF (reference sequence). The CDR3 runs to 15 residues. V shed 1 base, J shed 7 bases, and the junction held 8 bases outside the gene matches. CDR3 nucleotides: TGTGCCACCAGCAGAGGACAGGGGGATTCGGGTGAGCAGTACTTC. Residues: CATSRGQGDSGEQYF.

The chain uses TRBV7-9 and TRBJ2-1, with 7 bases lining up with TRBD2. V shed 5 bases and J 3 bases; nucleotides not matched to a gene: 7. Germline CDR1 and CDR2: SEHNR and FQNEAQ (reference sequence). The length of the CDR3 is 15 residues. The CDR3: CASSRAVAGYNEQFF. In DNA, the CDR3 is TGTGCCAGCAGCCGCGCGGTAGCGGGCTACAATGAGCAGTTCTTC.

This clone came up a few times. The CDR3 protein is CSVIWYRGVTEAFF. The DNA for the CDR3 is TGCAGCGTTATTTGGTACAGGGGTGTCACTGAAGCTTTCTTT. The V call is TRBV29-1, the J call TRBJ1-1; 7 bases align to TRBD1. J lost 4 bases, V lost 5 bases, and 10 bases had no gene match. This CDR3 is 14 amino acids long. Germline CDR1 SQVTM, CDR2 ANQGSEA.

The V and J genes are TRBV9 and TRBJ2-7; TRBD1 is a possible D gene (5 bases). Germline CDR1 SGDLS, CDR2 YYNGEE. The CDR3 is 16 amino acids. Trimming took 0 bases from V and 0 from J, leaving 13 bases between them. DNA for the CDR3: TGTGCCAGCAGCGTAGCTGACAGATCCTTCTCCTACGAGCAGTACTTC. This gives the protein CASSVADRSFSYEQYF.

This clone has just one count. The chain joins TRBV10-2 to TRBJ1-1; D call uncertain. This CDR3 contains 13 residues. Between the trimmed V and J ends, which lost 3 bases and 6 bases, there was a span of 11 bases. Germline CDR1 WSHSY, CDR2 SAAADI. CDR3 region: CASSENPLPEAFF. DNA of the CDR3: TGCGCCAGCAGTGAAAACCCCCTGCCTGAAGCTTTCTTT.

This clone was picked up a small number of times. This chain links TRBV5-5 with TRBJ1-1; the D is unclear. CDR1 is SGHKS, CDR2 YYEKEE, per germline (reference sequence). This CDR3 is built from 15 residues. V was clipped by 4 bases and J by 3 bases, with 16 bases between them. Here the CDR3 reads CASSAEEWVYTEAFF. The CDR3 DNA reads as TGTGCCAGCAGCGCCGAGGAATGGGTGTACACTGAAGCTTTCTTT.

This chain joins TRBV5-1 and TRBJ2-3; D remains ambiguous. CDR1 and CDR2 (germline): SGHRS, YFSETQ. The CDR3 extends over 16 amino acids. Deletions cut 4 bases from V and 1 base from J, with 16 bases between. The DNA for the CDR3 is TGCGCCAGCAGCCAAGGTACAAGGGCTGGCACAGATACGCAGTATTTT. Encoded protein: CASSQGTRAGTDTQYF.

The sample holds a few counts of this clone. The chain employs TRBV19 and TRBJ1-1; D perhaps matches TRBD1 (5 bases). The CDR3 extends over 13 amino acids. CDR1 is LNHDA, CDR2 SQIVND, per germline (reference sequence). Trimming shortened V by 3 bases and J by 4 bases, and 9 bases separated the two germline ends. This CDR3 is CASSIQGRTEAFF. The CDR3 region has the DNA TGTGCCAGTAGTATTCAGGGACGCACTGAAGCTTTCTTT.

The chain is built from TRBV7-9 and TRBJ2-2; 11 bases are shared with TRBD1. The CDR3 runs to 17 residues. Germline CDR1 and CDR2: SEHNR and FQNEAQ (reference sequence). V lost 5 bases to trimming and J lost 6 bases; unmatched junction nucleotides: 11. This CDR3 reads CASSQDRGLRGSGELFF. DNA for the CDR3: TGTGCCAGCAGCCAGGACAGGGGGCTCCGTGGATCCGGGGAGCTGTTTTTT.

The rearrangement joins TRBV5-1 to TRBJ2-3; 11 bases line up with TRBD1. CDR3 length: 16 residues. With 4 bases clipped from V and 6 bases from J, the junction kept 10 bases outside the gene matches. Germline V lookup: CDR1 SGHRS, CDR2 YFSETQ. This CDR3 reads CASSKPAGTGGDTQYF. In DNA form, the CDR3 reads TGCGCCAGCAGCAAACCGGCCGGGACAGGGGGTGATACGCAGTATTTT.

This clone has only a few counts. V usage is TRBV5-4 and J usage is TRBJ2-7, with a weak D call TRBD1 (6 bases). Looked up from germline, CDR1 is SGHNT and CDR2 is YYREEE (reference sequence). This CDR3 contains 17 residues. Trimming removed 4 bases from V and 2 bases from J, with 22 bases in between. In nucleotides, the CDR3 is TGTGCCAGCAGCATGGCGAGGGACACCCACCCGGCCTACGAGCAGTACTTC. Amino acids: CASSMARDTHPAYEQYF.

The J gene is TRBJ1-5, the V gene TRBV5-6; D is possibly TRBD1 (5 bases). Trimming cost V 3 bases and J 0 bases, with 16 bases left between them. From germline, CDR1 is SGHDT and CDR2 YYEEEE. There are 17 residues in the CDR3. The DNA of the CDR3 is TGTGCCAGCAGCTGGACTGGGGACGTCTCTAGCAATCAGCCCCAGCATTTT. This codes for CASSWTGDVSSNQPQHF.

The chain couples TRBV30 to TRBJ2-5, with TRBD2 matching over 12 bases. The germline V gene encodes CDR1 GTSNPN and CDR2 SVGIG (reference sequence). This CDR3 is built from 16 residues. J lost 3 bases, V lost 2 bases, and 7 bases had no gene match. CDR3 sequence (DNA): TGTGCCTGGAGTCCCTTCGGACTAGCGGGAAAAGAGACCCAGTACTTC. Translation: CAWSPFGLAGKETQYF.

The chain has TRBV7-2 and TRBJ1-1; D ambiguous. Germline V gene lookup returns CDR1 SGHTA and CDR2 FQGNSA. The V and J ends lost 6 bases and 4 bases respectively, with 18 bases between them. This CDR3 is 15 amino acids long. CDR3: CASRPLLGESTEAFF. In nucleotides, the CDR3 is TGTGCCAGCAGACCTTTACTCGGGGAGTCCACTGAAGCTTTCTTT.

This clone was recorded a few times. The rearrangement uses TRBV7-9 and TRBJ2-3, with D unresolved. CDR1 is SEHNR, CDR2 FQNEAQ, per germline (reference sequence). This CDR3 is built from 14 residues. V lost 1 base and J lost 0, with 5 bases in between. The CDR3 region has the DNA TGTGCCAGCAGCTTAGATAGCAGCACAGATACGCAGTATTTT. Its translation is CASSLDSSTDTQYF.